The 24 T cell receptor beta chains listed next were all sequenced from one sample in a study of shared clonotypes between healthy human individuals. TCRdb keeps only in-frame clones here, not all; method: immunoSEQ multiplex PCR. The sample consists of 2 million to 2.5 million clones, approximately 95% of them appearing once. It was CD45RO-negative cells, positively selected for CCR7, that made up naive CD8 cells, with terminally differentiated effector memory CD45RA+ cells excluded. Sequencing was carried out using naive CD8+ T cells sorted from blood. Receptors originate from a man younger than 30 in good health.

V is TRBV27 and J is TRBJ1-4; possibly TRBD1 for D (5 bases). Trimming removed 9 bases at V and 4 bases at J, with 30 bases between. Germline V gene lookup returns CDR1 MNHEY and CDR2 SMNVEV (reference sequence). The CDR3 has 19 residues. This CDR3 reads CASLEDGLLAGLINEKLFF. CDR3 coding DNA: TGTGCCAGTCTGGAGGACGGACTATTGGCAGGGCTCATTAATGAAAAACTGTTTTTT.

The chain is built from TRBV2 and TRBJ2-3, with 7 bases that match TRBD2. Trimming took 2 bases from V and 5 from J; bases not matched to a gene: 25. The CDR3 has 21 residues. CDR1 is SNHLY, CDR2 FYNNEI, per germline. The CDR3 DNA sequence: TGTGCCAGCAGTGAAAGGGGTATAGAATTTCTCGGGACCCGGGGGGTAGATACGCAGTATTTT. Amino acids: CASSERGIEFLGTRGVDTQYF.

This rearrangement joins TRBV10-1 to TRBJ2-3; no clear D. In germline, CDR1 is WNHNN, CDR2 SYGVQD (reference sequence). The ends were cut back, 1 base at V and 3 bases at J, with 11 bases in the middle. This CDR3 is built from 15 residues. The CDR3 DNA reads TGCGCCAGCAGTGAGTTTCTAGGAGAAACAGATACGCAGTATTTT. Its protein is CASSEFLGETDTQYF.

This chain uses TRBV19 with TRBJ2-1, with D hard to call. CDR1 is LNHDA, CDR2 SQIVND, per germline (reference sequence). CDR3 size: 16 residues. The V and J ends lost 3 bases and 4 bases respectively, with 16 bases between them. The CDR3 is CASSIRMQVSYNEQFF. The CDR3 nucleotides read TGTGCCAGTAGTATCAGAATGCAGGTTTCATACAATGAGCAGTTCTTC.

The chain links TRBV28 to TRBJ2-3; the D gene is possibly TRBD2 (7 bases). Trimming cost V 4 bases and J 4 bases, with 15 bases left between them. The CDR3 sequence is 15 residues long. Germline CDR1 MDHEN, CDR2 SYDVKM. CDR3 in DNA: TGTGCCAGCAGTTCCCGGGGGGACATTGCAGATACGCAGTATTTT. It translates to CASSSRGDIADTQYF.

CDR3 amino acids: CASSPGDYIETQYF. The CDR3 DNA reads as TGTGCCAGCAGCCCGGGGGACTACATAGAGACCCAGTACTTC. J is TRBJ2-5 and V is TRBV9; 7 bases match TRBD2. Per germline, CDR1 SGDLS and CDR2 YYNGEE. V was pared by 4 bases and J by 4 bases, with 7 bases of the junction left unmatched. The CDR3 covers 14 residues.

The chain has TRBV7-9 and TRBJ2-1; 10 nucleotides align to TRBD1. This CDR3 is built from 16 residues. The junction had 10 bases not matched to a gene; V was cut back by 3 bases and J by 8 bases. In germline, CDR1 is SEHNR, CDR2 FQNEAQ (reference sequence). The CDR3 region has the DNA TGTGCCAGCAGCTTGACGACAGGGGGCTTTGGGGATGAGCAGTTCTTC. Protein sequence: CASSLTTGGFGDEQFF.

This clone was counted once. The chain links TRBV7-8 to TRBJ2-7; D may correspond to TRBD1 or TRBD2 (5 bases each). V was trimmed by 5 bases and J by 3 bases, leaving 17 bases between them. The CDR3 consists of 15 residues. Germline CDR1 is SGHVS and CDR2 is FQNEAQ. The CDR3 nucleotides read TGTGCCAGCAGCCGAAGGGACGGGTTTATCTACGAGCAGTACTTC. Protein: CASSRRDGFIYEQYF. The full variable domain, its missing parts supplied by reference TRBV7-8 and TRBJ2-7, is GAGVSQSPRYKVAKRGQDVALRCDPISGHVSLFWYQQALGQGPEFLTYFQNEAQLDKSGLPSDRFFAERPEGSVSTLKIQRTQQEDSAVYLCASSRRDGFIYEQYFGPGTRLTVT.

This rearrangement joins TRBV7-9 to TRBJ1-2; 8 bases match TRBD1. CDR3 size: 15 residues. Germline loops: CDR1 SEHNR, CDR2 FQNEAQ (reference sequence). With V trimmed by 5 bases and J by 4 bases, 9 bases remained unmatched. As DNA, the CDR3 is TGTGCCAGCAGCCTCGCAAGAGGGACAGGCTATGGCTACACCTTC. Protein product: CASSLARGTGYGYTF.

Comment on this clone: Other nucleotide sequences in the sample specify the same CDR3. V gene TRBV27 combines with J gene TRBJ1-1; 9 positions match TRBD1. This CDR3 region has 14 residues. The V segment lost 4 bases and the J segment 3 bases; nucleotides outside the gene matches: 3. CDR1 and CDR2 (germline): MNHEY, SMNVEV (reference sequence). CDR3 loop: CASSSQGAYTEAFF. DNA of the CDR3: TGTGCCAGCAGTTCACAGGGGGCTTACACTGAAGCTTTCTTT.

This clone was detected only once. The J gene is TRBJ2-7, the V gene TRBV11-2, with D perhaps matching TRBD1 (6 bases). The CDR3 runs 14 residues. Trimming cost V 5 bases and J 4 bases, with 15 bases left between them. The germline gives CDR1 SGHAT, CDR2 FQNNGV. The CDR3 DNA sequence: TGTGCCAGCAGCAGAGGCAGGGGTAAATACGAGCAGTACTTC. Its translation: CASSRGRGKYEQYF.

The chain has TRBV28 and TRBJ1-6; D call uncertain. CDR1 MDHEN and CDR2 SYDVKM come from the germline V gene. The CDR3 has 12 amino acids. Trimming took 3 bases from V and 14 from J, leaving 11 bases between them. The CDR3 loop is CASSLGSLALHF. CDR3 nucleotide sequence: TGTGCCAGCAGTTTGGGGTCGTTGGCCCTCCACTTT.

The rearrangement joins TRBV7-9 to TRBJ2-3; D possibly corresponds to TRBD2 (7 bases). Germline values: CDR1 SEHNR, CDR2 FQNEAQ (reference sequence). This CDR3 region has 15 residues. Trimming took 5 bases from V and 0 from J, leaving 12 bases between them. This chain's CDR3 is CASSPGGASTDTQYF. The CDR3 DNA reads TGTGCCAGCAGCCCGGGGGGCGCTAGCACAGATACGCAGTATTTT.

This clone was counted between two and nine times. The chain couples TRBV4-1 to TRBJ1-4, with 8 nucleotides matching TRBD1. CDR1 is MGHRA and CDR2 is YSYEKL in the germline V gene. The CDR3 totals 17 residues. J lost 3 bases, V lost 4 bases, and 10 bases had no gene match. CDR3 in DNA: TGCGCCAGCAGCCCGACAGGGGCGTTGGGGCCTAATGAAAAACTGTTTTTT. Protein sequence: CASSPTGALGPNEKLFF.

The V and J genes are TRBV4-3 and TRBJ2-7; unclear D gene. Germline CDR1 is LGHNA and CDR2 is YSLEER. CDR3 size: 13 residues. The V and J ends lost 1 base and 5 bases respectively, with 9 bases between them. The CDR3 sequence is CASSQVVTHEQYF. The CDR3, as DNA: TGCGCCAGCAGCCAAGTTGTCACCCACGAGCAGTACTTC.

This chain links TRBV2 with TRBJ2-7; unclear D gene. The germline V and J ends were trimmed by 5 bases and 0 bases, with 23 bases remaining between them. The CDR3 is made up of 18 amino acids. Per the germline V gene, CDR1 is SNHLY and CDR2 is FYNNEI. In nucleotides, the CDR3 is TGTGCCAGCAGTCTTGACCCCTACCTAGACGCGTACTCCTACGAGCAGTACTTC. The encoded protein is CASSLDPYLDAYSYEQYF.

Details on this clone: Other nucleotide sequences in the sample specify the same CDR3. The chain combines TRBV6-4 with TRBJ2-1; 11 nucleotides match TRBD2. CDR1 and CDR2 from the germline V gene are MRHNA and SNTAGT. The CDR3 consists of 15 residues. With 6 bases clipped from V and 4 bases from J, the junction kept 5 bases outside the gene matches. CDR3: CASSALAGGYNEQFF. In DNA, the CDR3 is TGTGCCAGCAGCGCATTAGCGGGAGGGTACAATGAGCAGTTCTTC.

This chain uses TRBV7-8 with TRBJ2-3; D possibly corresponds to TRBD2 (5 bases). This CDR3 region has 13 residues. The V end lost 4 bases, the J end lost 2 bases, and 7 bases lay between the germline ends. Germline CDR1 and CDR2: SGHVS and FQNEAQ. The CDR3 DNA reads TGTGCCAGCAGCTGGACTGTCACAGATACGCAGTATTTT. This codes for CASSWTVTDTQYF.

This clone was observed once. This sequence joins TRBV30 and TRBJ2-5; 7 positions match TRBD2. This CDR3 is 13 amino acids long. In germline, CDR1 is GTSNPN, CDR2 SVGIG (reference sequence). V was clipped by 2 bases and J by 1 base; unmatched bases: 1. Here the CDR3 reads CAWSLAAQETQYF. CDR3 nucleotides: TGTGCCTGGAGTCTAGCGGCCCAAGAGACCCAGTACTTC.

Comments on this clone: The junction departs from the called germline gene at one end, perhaps through a read error. The chain recombines TRBV2 with TRBJ1-3; D is unresolved. The CDR3 has 11 residues. The germline V gene has CDR1 SNHLY and CDR2 FYNNEI. CDR3 DNA: TGTGCCAGCAGTGTTGGAGACACCATATATTTT. Encoded protein: CASSVGDTIYF.

This chain connects TRBV19 to TRBJ2-7; possible D gene TRBD2, 5 bases. This CDR3 spans 14 amino acids. Germline values: CDR1 LNHDA, CDR2 SQIVND (reference sequence). V was clipped by 7 bases and J by 2 bases, with 15 bases between them. The CDR3 bases are TGTGCCAGTACCGGACCCTCCGGGGCCTACGAGCAGTACTTC. Its translation is CASTGPSGAYEQYF.

The chain combines TRBV6-6 with TRBJ1-4; perhaps TRBD1 as D (6 bases). V lost 2 bases to trimming and J lost 6 bases, with 13 bases between them. Germline-derived CDR1 and CDR2 are MNHNY and SVGAGI (reference sequence). CDR3 length: 15 residues. CDR3 sequence reads: CASSYLDSRDEKLFF. CDR3 nucleotides: TGTGCCAGCAGTTACCTGGACAGCCGGGATGAAAAACTGTTTTTT.

The chain combines TRBV5-1 with TRBJ1-1; 7 nucleotides match TRBD1. CDR1 is SGHRS and CDR2 is YFSETQ in the germline V gene. This CDR3 has 13 amino acids. Germline trimming cut 3 bases from V and 3 bases from J; bases unmatched to any gene: 2. In DNA, the CDR3 is TGCGCCAGCAGCTATGACAGGGACACTGAAGCTTTCTTT. Translating gives CASSYDRDTEAFF.

The V gene is TRBV2, the J gene TRBJ2-3, with a tentative D call TRBD2 (5 bases). V shed 4 bases and J shed 0 bases, with 8 bases lying between them. Germline CDR1 reads SNHLY; CDR2 reads FYNNEI. This CDR3 has 14 amino acids. The CDR3 DNA is TGTGCCAGCAGTGGGGAGCCGAGCACAGATACGCAGTATTTT. Translation: CASSGEPSTDTQYF.